The 11 T cell receptor beta chains in this list originate from one sample, sequenced in a study of T cell responses to AZD1222 COVID-19 vaccine. Profiling relied on immunoSEQ multiplex PCR, and the TCRdb table lists in-frame clones only, not all of them. The sample holds about 88,000 clones, 90% seen once. The starting material was peripheral blood, obtained 28 days after the second AZD1222 dose. All receptors come from an adult who received the AZD1222 COVID-19 vaccine.

This clone was picked up one time. The chain has TRBV15 and TRBJ2-7; D is unresolved. The CDR3 has 15 residues. V was shortened by 4 bases and J by 0 bases, with 13 bases between the two germline ends. Germline loops: CDR1 LNHNV, CDR2 YYDKDF (reference sequence). CDR3 sequence: CATSNLASTSYEQYF. The CDR3 region has the DNA TGTGCCACCAGCAATTTGGCCAGTACCTCCTACGAGCAGTACTTC.

V usage is TRBV10-3 and J usage is TRBJ2-7; tentatively, D is TRBD1 or TRBD2 (6 bases each). V lost 6 bases and J 1 base, leaving 13 bases between the germline ends. CDR3 length: 14 residues. Germline V lookup: CDR1 ENHRY, CDR2 SYGVKD. CDR3 region: CAIRRGDPSYEQYF. CDR3 nucleotide sequence: TGTGCCATCAGGAGGGGGGACCCGTCCTACGAGCAGTACTTC.

The chain has TRBV7-9 and TRBJ2-6; the D gene is possibly TRBD1 (6 bases). CDR3 size: 15 residues. V shed 3 bases and J shed 2 bases, with 8 bases lying between them. Germline values: CDR1 SEHNR, CDR2 FQNEAQ (reference sequence). CDR3 coding DNA: TGTGCCAGCAGCTTCAGGGGTACTGGGGCCAACGTCCTGACTTTC. It is translated as CASSFRGTGANVLTF.

In its sample, this clone was seen once. The V and J genes are TRBV5-4 and TRBJ2-1; 12 nucleotides line up with TRBD1. The CDR3 has 15 amino acids. J lost 8 bases, V lost 4 bases, and 7 bases had no gene match. Germline CDR1 is SGHNT and CDR2 is YYREEE (reference sequence). CDR3 nucleotide sequence: TGTGCCAGCAGCCTGGGCGGGACAGGGGGCCATGAGCAGTTCTTC. This translates into CASSLGGTGGHEQFF.

This chain links TRBV24-1 with TRBJ1-4; D ambiguous. V lost 1 base to trimming and J lost 0 bases, with 14 bases between them. The CDR3 is made up of 18 amino acids. Per germline, CDR1 KGHDR and CDR2 SFDVKD. The CDR3 coding sequence is TGTGCCACCAGTGATTTCAAATCAAAAATTTCAACTAATGAAAAACTGTTTTTT. Translating gives CATSDFKSKISTNEKLFF.

The chain employs TRBV7-2 and TRBJ1-5; D gene unclear. The length of the CDR3 is 14 residues. Germline values: CDR1 SGHTA, CDR2 FQGNSA. Trimming cost V 2 bases and J 7 bases, with 12 bases left between them. The DNA of the CDR3 is TGTGCCAGCAGCTTACGCGGTATGGGGCAGCCCCAGCATTTT. Translated: CASSLRGMGQPQHF.

The table lists this clone with a few counts. The chain recombines TRBV23-1 with TRBJ1-6; 7 bases match TRBD1. TRBV23-1 qualifies as an ORF whose function is uncertain. This CDR3 contains 15 residues. The ends lost 5 bases at V and 4 bases at J; junction bases unmatched: 5. The CDR3 nucleotides are TGCGCCAGCAGTTTGGGGACAGCATATAATTCACCCCTCCACTTT. Amino acids: CASSLGTAYNSPLHF.

CDR3: CASSEAGWDSPLHF. The CDR3 DNA reads TGTGCCAGCAGTGAAGCAGGATGGGATTCACCCCTCCACTTT. V gene TRBV25-1 combines with J gene TRBJ1-6; D is uncertain. This CDR3 spans 14 amino acids. Germline V gene data show CDR1 as MGHDK and CDR2 as SYGVNS. The ends were cut back, 2 bases at V and 8 bases at J, with 10 bases in the middle.

The chain combines TRBV19 with TRBJ2-7; weak D call: TRBD2 (6 bases). Germline-derived CDR1 and CDR2 are LNHDA and SQIVND (reference sequence). The CDR3 runs to 14 residues. V dropped 0 bases and J dropped 1 base, with 7 bases sitting between them. CDR3 nucleotide sequence: TGTGCCAGTAGTATAGAGGAGGGTTCCTACGAGCAGTACTTC. Translating it yields CASSIEEGSYEQYF.

This clone has a single count. The rearrangement joins TRBV7-2 to TRBJ2-2, with a possible D match to TRBD2 (6 bases). The V and J ends lost 4 bases and 2 bases respectively, with 20 bases between them. The length of the CDR3 is 18 residues. Germline loops: CDR1 SGHTA, CDR2 FQGNSA. The CDR3, as DNA: TGTGCCAGCAGCTCAATAGCTGGCAGCGGGCGAAACACCGGGGAGCTGTTTTTT. Translation: CASSSIAGSGRNTGELFF.

The gene calls are TRBV28 and TRBJ2-7; D call uncertain. Looked up from germline, CDR1 is MDHEN and CDR2 is SYDVKM. Trimming took off 1 base at V and 1 base at J, with 2 bases between the two ends. CDR3 size: 12 residues. CDR3 in DNA: TGTGCCAGCAGTTTATTATCCTACGAGCAGTACTTC. It is translated as CASSLLSYEQYF.